This TCR beta chain emerged from a study of T cell repertoires in cytomegalovirus infection. Turning to the study itself: Carrying CMV and the relevant HLA type showed in public TCR beta signatures. Points from the study as a whole: Of the TCR beta families, the public ones yielded a cumulative frequency that identified carriers of CMV plus the relevant HLA.

This clonotype was counted ten times or more. Its antigen is unidentified. Via MiXCR, TCRdb re-called the reads, giving one row per CDR3 protein. The sample contains about 700,000 distinct CDR3 sequences, roughly 30% of which appear only once. The receptor was isolated from a human donor in good health (CMV status not recorded). Some clones in this sample may be carry-over from other donors' samples. The specimen was cultured PBMCs, collected from culture after CMV antigen stimulation.

The CDR3 DNA is TGTGCCAGCAGCTTACTACGGTGGGGTCTCACTGAAGCTTTCTTT. This encodes CASSLLRWGLTEAFF. The chain links TRBV7-2 to TRBJ1-1; D remains ambiguous. This CDR3 contains 15 residues. Germline lookup yields CDR1 SGHTA and CDR2 FQGNSA. Trimming stripped 2 bases from V and 4 bases from J, with 14 bases between.